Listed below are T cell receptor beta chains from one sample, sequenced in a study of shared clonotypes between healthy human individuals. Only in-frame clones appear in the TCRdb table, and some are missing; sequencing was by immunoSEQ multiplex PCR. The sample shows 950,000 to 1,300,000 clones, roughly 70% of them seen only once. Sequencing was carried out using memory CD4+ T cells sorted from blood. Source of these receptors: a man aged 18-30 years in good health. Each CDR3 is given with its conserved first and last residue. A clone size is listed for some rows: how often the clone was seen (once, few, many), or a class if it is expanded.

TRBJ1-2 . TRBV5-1 CASSSGPLGGDGYTF
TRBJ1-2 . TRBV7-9 CASSPTPQAVILINYGYTF
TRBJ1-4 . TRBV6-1 CASSAMGQGYEKLFF
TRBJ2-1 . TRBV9 CASSVDGTSGSPTENEQFF
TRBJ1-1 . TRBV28 CATGPLNTEAFF
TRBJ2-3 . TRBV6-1 CASSLVVDTQYF
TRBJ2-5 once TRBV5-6 CASSLGAGTSGAYQYF
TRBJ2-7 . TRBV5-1 CASSLDPGYYEQYF
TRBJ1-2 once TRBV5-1 CASSVGTANYGYTF
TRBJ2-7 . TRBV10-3 CAISQGLAGYEQYF
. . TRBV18 CASSQGEGSTYEQYF
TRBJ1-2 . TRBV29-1 CSVEVGFYGYTF
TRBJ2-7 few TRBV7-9 CASSFKGGSYEQYF
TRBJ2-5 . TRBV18 CASSPQQGSSETQYF
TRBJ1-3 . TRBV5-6 CASETGVTGNTIYF
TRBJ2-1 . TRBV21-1 CASSRSGRAGDEQFF
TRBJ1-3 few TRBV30 CARGMRSGNTIYF
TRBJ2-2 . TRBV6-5 CASSPGTFKTGELFF
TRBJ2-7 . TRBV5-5 CASSLDPGGIYEQYF
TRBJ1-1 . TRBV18 CASSPLSNTEAFF
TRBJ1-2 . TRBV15 CATSITKRVPYGYTF
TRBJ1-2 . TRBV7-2 CASSAGTTDYGYTF
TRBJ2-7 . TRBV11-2 CASSGGHYEQYF
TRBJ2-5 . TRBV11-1 CASRRVGGGLQETQYF
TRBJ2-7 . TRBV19 CASNTGVGSYEQYF
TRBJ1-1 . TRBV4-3 CASSQVIANTEAFF
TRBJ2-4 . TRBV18 CASSPPTGENIQYF
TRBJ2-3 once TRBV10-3 CAISVGTGHTDTQYF
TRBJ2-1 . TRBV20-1 CSATSENEQFF